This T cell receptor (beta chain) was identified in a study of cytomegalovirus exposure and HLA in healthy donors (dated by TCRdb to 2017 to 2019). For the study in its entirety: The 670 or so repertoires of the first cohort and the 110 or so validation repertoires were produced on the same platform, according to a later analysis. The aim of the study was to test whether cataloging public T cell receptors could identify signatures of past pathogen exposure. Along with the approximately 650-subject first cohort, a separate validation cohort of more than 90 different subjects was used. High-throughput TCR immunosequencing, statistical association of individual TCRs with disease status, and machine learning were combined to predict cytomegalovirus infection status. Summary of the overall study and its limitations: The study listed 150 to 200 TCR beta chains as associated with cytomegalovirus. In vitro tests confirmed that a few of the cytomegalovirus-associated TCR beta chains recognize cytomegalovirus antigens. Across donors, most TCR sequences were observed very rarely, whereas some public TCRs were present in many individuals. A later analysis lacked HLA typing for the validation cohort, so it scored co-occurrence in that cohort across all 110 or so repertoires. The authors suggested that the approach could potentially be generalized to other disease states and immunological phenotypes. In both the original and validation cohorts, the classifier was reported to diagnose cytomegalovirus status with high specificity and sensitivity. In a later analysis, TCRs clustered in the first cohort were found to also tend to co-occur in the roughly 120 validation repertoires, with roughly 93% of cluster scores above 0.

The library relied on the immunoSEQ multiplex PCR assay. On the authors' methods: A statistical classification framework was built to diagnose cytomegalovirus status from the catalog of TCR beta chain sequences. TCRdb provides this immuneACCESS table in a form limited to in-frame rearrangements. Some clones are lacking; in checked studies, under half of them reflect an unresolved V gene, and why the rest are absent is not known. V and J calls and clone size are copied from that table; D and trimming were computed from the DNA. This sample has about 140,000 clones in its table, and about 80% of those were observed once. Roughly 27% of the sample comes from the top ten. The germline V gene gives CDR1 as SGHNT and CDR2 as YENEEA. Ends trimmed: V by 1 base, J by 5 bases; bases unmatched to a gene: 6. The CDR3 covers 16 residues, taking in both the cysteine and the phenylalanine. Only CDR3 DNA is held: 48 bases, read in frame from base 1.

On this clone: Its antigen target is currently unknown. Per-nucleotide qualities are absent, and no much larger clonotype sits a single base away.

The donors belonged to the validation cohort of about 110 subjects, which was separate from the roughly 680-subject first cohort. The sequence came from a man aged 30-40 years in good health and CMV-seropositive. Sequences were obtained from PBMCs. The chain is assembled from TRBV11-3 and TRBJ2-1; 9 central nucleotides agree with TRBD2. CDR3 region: CASSLVGGRADNEQFF. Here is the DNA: TGTGCCAGCAGCTTAGTGGGCGGGAGGGCCGACAATGAGCAGTTCTTC.